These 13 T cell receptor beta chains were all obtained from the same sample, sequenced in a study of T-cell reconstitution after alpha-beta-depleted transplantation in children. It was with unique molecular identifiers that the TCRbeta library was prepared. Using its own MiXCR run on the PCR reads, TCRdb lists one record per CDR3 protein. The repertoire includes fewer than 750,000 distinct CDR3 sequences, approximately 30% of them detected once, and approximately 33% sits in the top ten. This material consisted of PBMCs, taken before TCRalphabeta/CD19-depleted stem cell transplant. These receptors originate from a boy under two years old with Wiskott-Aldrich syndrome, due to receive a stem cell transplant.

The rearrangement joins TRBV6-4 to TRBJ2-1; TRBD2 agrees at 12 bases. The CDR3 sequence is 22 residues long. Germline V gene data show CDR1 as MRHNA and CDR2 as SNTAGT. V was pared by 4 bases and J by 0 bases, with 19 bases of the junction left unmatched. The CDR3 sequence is CASSALAGGVLINQFSYNEQFF. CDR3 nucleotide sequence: TGTGCCAGCAGTGCACTAGCGGGAGGCGTCCTTATTAACCAATTCTCCTACAATGAGCAGTTCTTC.

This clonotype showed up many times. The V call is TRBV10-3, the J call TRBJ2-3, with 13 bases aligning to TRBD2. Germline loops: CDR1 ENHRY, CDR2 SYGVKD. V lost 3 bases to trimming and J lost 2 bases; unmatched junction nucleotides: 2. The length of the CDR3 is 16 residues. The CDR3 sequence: CAISEGLAGVTDTQYF. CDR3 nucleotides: TGTGCCATCAGTGAAGGACTAGCGGGAGTCACAGATACGCAGTATTTT.

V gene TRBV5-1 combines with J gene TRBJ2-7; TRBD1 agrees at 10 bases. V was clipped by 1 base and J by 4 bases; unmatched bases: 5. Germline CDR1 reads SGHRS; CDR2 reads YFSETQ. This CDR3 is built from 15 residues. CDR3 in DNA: TGCGCCAGCAGCTTGAAAGGACAGGGGGTTTACGAGCAGTACTTC. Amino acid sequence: CASSLKGQGVYEQYF.

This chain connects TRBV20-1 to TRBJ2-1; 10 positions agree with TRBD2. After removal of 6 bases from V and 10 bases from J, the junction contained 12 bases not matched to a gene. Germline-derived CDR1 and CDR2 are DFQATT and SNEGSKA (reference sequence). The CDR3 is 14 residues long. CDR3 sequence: CSAEASGSVREQFF. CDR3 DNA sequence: TGCAGTGCCGAGGCTAGCGGGAGTGTACGCGAGCAGTTCTTC.

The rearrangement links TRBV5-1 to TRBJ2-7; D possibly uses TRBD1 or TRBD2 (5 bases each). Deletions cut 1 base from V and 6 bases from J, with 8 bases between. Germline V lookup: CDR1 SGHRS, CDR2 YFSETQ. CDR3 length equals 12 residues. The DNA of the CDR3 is TGCGCCAGCAGCTTGACGGGGCGCGAGCAGTACTTC. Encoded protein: CASSLTGREQYF.

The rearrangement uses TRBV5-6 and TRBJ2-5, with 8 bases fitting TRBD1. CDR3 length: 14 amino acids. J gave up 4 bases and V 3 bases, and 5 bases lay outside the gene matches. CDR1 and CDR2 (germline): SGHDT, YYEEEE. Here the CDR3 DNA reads TGTGCCAGCAGCTCGCCGGACAGGGTAGAGACCCAGTACTTC. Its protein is CASSSPDRVETQYF.

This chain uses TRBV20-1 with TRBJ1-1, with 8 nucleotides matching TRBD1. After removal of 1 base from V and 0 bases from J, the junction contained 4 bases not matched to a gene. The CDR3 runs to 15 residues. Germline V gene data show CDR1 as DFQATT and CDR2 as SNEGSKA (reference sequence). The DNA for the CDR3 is TGCAGTGCTAGAGGGACAGGGCCTTTGAACACTGAAGCTTTCTTT. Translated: CSARGTGPLNTEAFF.

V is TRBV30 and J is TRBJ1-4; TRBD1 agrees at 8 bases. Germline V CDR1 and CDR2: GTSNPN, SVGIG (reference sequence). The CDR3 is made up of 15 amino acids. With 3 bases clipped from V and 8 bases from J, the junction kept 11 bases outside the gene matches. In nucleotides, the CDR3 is TGTGCCTGGAGCGACCGAGGACAGGGAGGAGAAAAACTGTTTTTT. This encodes CAWSDRGQGGEKLFF.

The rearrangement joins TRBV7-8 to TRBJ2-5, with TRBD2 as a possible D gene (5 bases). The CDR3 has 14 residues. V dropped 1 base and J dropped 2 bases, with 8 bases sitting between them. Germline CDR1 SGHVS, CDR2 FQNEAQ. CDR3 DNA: TGTGCCAGCAGCTTAGAGCCGGGGCAAGAGACCCAGTACTTC. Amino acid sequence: CASSLEPGQETQYF.

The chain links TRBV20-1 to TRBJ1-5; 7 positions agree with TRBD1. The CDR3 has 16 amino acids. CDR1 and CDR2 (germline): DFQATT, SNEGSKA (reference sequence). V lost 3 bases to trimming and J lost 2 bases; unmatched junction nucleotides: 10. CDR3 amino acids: CSARDPQGVRNQPQHF. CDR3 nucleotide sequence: TGCAGTGCTAGGGACCCGCAGGGGGTCCGCAATCAGCCCCAGCATTTT.

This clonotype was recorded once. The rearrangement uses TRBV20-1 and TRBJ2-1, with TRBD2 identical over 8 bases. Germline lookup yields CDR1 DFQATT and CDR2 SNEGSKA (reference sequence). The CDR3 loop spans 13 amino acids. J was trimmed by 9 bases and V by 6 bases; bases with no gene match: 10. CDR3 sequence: CSAQAGLVSEQFF. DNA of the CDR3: TGCAGTGCCCAGGCGGGACTAGTCAGTGAGCAGTTCTTC.

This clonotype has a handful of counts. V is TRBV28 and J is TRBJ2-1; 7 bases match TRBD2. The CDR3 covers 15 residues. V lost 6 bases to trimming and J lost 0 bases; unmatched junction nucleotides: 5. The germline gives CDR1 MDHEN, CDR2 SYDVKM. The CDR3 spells CASRPASGSYNEQFF. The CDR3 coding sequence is TGTGCCAGCAGACCTGCTAGCGGCTCCTACAATGAGCAGTTCTTC.

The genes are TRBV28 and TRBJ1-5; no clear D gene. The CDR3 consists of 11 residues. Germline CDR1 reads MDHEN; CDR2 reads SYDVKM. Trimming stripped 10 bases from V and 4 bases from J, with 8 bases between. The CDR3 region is CATFKNQPQHF. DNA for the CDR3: TGTGCCACCTTTAAAAATCAGCCCCAGCATTTT.